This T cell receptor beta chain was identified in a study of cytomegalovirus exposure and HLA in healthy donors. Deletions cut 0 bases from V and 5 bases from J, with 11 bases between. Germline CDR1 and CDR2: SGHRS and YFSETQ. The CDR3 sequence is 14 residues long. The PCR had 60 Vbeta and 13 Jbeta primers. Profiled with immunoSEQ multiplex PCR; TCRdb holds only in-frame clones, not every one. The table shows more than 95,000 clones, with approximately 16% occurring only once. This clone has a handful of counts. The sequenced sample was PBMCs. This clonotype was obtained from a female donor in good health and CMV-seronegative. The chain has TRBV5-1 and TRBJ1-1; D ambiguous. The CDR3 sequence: CASSLVGERTEAFF. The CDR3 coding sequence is TGCGCCAGCAGCTTGGTTGGGGAGCGAACTGAAGCTTTCTTT. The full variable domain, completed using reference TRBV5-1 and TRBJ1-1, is KAGVTQTPRYLIKTRGQQVTLSCSPISGHRSVSWYQQTPGQGLQFLFEYFSETQRNKGNFPGRFSGRQFSNSRSEMNVSTLELGDSALYLCASSLVGERTEAFFGQGTRLTVV.